This T cell receptor (beta chain) derives from a study of blood T cell repertoires in COVID-19. Study-wide context: Whether acute or convalescent, the COVID-19 samples came from the United States, Italy and Spain. PBMCs, B-cell-depleted T cells, or T cells were the source of the cDNA or gDNA that made up the material.

The length of the CDR3 is 15 residues. Per germline, CDR1 SGHTA and CDR2 FQGNSA. V was clipped by 3 bases and J by 5 bases; unmatched bases: 7. How the authors handled the data: Amplification of reference gene primers provided the estimated nucleated cell counts. Only in-frame clones appear in the TCRdb table, and some are missing; sequencing was by immunoSEQ multiplex PCR. Clonal size and the V and J genes are those of that table, whereas D and trimming came from the DNA. There are about 140,000 clones in the sample; about three quarters occur only once, and approximately 14% lies in the top ten. The gene calls are TRBV7-2 and TRBJ1-2, with TRBD1 matching 9 bases. This receptor was taken from an older man with acute or convalescent COVID-19. The specimen sequenced was peripheral blood. CDR3 sequence reads: CASSFTATGGYGYTF. CDR3 coding DNA: TGTGCCAGCAGCTTTACTGCGACAGGGGGATATGGCTACACCTTC.